This T cell receptor (beta chain) appears in the sequencing data of a study of shared clonotypes between healthy human individuals. Overall study context: Donor ages ranged 18 to 49 years: a couple of women, three men.

In the case of this clone: Other DNA sequences from this sample encode an identical CDR3 as well.

Sorted-subset replicate PCRs used 150 to 200 ng DNA, approximately 30,000 T cell genomes. Sequencing was performed with immunoSEQ multiplex PCR; in TCRdb, only in-frame clones are kept and a portion is missing. The sample records around 2,000,000 clones, over 85% being singletons. The TCR comes from a man aged 18 to 35 in good health. Source material: naive CD4+ T cells sorted from blood. Regarding subset: CD45RA+ positively selected.

CDR3 nucleotide sequence: TGTGCCAGCAGCTTGACAGCTAACTATGGCTACACCTTC. As protein: CASSLTANYGYTF. The chain recombines TRBV5-4 with TRBJ1-2, with D unresolved. Germline assignment: CDR1 SGHNT and CDR2 YYREEE (reference sequence). The V gene lost 1 base and the J gene lost 0 bases, with 4 bases spanning the gap. The CDR3 covers 13 residues.